This note documents a single T cell receptor (beta chain) sequence. Its antigen is as yet unknown. Libraries were prepared by immunoSEQ multiplex PCR; TCRdb keeps only in-frame clonotypes and omits some of them. The sample shows fewer than 85,000 clones, 80% to 95% of them seen only once. CDR3 length: 16 amino acids. The ends lost 5 bases at V and 5 bases at J; junction bases unmatched: 9. The V gene's germline CDR1 is SGHAT and CDR2 FQNNGV. Patients with autoimmune history or systemic immunosuppression were excluded. This entry comes from a study of OX40 agonist ivuxolimab in advanced cancers. Study-level results: Average numbers of expanded clones were greater in CD8+ T cells than in CD4+. There were also nonresponders showing low normalized T-cell clonal expansion.

This TCR was sampled from an adult with an advanced solid tumor such as melanoma, head and neck, liver or kidney cancer. The chain carries TRBV11-2 and TRBJ2-5; 12 bases align to TRBD2. The sample in question was CD4+ or CD8+ T cells sorted from blood, obtained in a trial of the OX40 agonist ivuxolimab. The CDR3 reads CASSPRLAGVGETQYF. CDR3 coding DNA: TGTGCCAGCAGCCCTCGACTAGCGGGGGTGGGTGAGACCCAGTACTTC.